Listed here are 23 T cell receptor beta chains from one sample, sequenced in a study of T cells in Graves' hyperthyroidism and ophthalmopathy. Amplified regions were TCR beta CDR3 sequences from RNA transcripts. Primed by the HTBI set, a first-round RT-PCR was run on the TCR CDR3. TCRdb itself ran the multiplex PCR reads through MiXCR, one entry per CDR3 protein. The sample contains approximately 520,000 distinct CDR3 sequences, less than 25% of which appear only once. What was sequenced was blood. These receptors originate from a man aged 18 to 30 with Graves' hyperthyroidism.

The table lists this clonotype with many counts. The V call is TRBV2, the J call TRBJ1-5, with unresolved D. CDR3 length: 14 amino acids. Trimming pared 0 bases from V and 5 bases from J, leaving 8 bases between. CDR1 is SNHLY, CDR2 FYNNEI, per germline. The DNA for the CDR3 is TGTGCCAGCAGTGAAGCTAGTTCAGATCAGCCCCAGCATTTT. Translating it yields CASSEASSDQPQHF. The whole variable domain, remainder taken from reference TRBV2 and TRBJ1-5, is EPEVTQTPSHQVTQMGQEVILRCVPISNHLYFYWYRQILGQKVEFLVSFYNNEISEKSEIFDDQFSVERPDGSNFTLKIRSTKLEDSAMYFCASSEASSDQPQHFGDGTRLSIL.

This chain connects TRBV7-2 to TRBJ2-7; TRBD2 matches at 7 bases. CDR1 and CDR2 from the germline V gene are SGHTA and FQGNSA. The CDR3 spans 15 residues. Trimming cost V 5 bases and J 2 bases; bases outside gene matches: 9. The CDR3 spells CASSPTSVGPYEQYF. In DNA form, the CDR3 reads TGTGCCAGCAGCCCAACTAGCGTTGGACCCTACGAGCAGTACTTC.

This clonotype was seen repeatedly, ten times or more. V is TRBV30 and J is TRBJ2-5; no firm D call. CDR3 size: 11 residues. Trimming pared 4 bases from V and 0 bases from J, leaving 3 bases between. Germline values: CDR1 GTSNPN, CDR2 SVGIG (reference sequence). This CDR3 reads CAWTHQETQYF. The CDR3 nucleotides read TGTGCCTGGACTCACCAAGAGACCCAGTACTTC.

This clonotype was seen ten or more times. The chain uses TRBV2 and TRBJ2-5, with D maybe TRBD2 (6 bases). The CDR3 contains 14 residues. Trimming took 7 bases from V and 5 from J, leaving 17 bases between them. From germline, CDR1 is SNHLY and CDR2 FYNNEI. The CDR3 reads CASMVGRRAETQYF. DNA of the CDR3: TGTGCCAGCATGGTGGGGAGGCGGGCGGAGACCCAGTACTTC.

This clonotype was detected ten times or more. The chain is built from TRBV6-1 and TRBJ2-5, with D unclear. The CDR3 is made up of 15 amino acids. The germline V gene encodes CDR1 MNHNS and CDR2 SASEGT. V was pared by 7 bases and J by 0 bases, with 15 bases between. This CDR3 is CASTPLGRDQETQYF. The CDR3 DNA reads as TGTGCCAGCACCCCTCTGGGCCGGGACCAAGAGACCCAGTACTTC.

This clonotype was recorded at least ten times. V usage is TRBV20-1 and J usage is TRBJ1-1; D is unclear. CDR1 is DFQATT, CDR2 SNEGSKA, per germline (reference sequence). This CDR3 comprises 12 residues. Trimming pared 0 bases from V and 0 bases from J, leaving 2 bases between. DNA of the CDR3: TGCAGTGCTAGAGAGGTGAACACTGAAGCTTTCTTT. Its translation is CSAREVNTEAFF.

The table lists this clonotype with many counts. This chain links TRBV6-1 with TRBJ2-2; no reliable D call. This CDR3 is 11 amino acids long. Trimming left V 3 bases short and J 7 bases short, with 3 bases between. Germline CDR1 and CDR2: MNHNS and SASEGT. The CDR3 spells CASSEIGELFF. The CDR3 DNA sequence: TGTGCCAGCAGTGAGATCGGGGAGCTGTTTTTT.

Comment on this clonotype: This may come from a read error, since a much larger clone is one base off. Lacking the conserved final phenylalanine or tryptophan, this CDR3 likely reflects a read error. The chain employs TRBV30 and TRBJ1-2, with a possible D match to TRBD1 (5 bases). Germline CDR1 is GTSNPN and CDR2 is SVGIG (reference sequence). Trimming pared 8 bases from V and 4 bases from J, leaving 11 bases between. The CDR3 sequence is 11 residues long. CDR3 in DNA: TGTGCCGCGGGGCAAGCCTATGGCTACACCGTC. It is translated as CAAGQAYGYTV.

This clonotype was seen repeatedly, ten times or more. This sequence joins TRBV6-2 or TRBV6-3 and TRBJ2-2; D might be TRBD2 (6 bases). Per germline, CDR1 MNHEY and CDR2 SVGEGT. V lost 8 bases, J lost 5 bases, and 15 bases lay in between. This CDR3 has 14 amino acids. The DNA for the CDR3 is TGTGCCAGCCGGAGTAGCGGCGGAACCGGGGAGCTGTTTTTT. Translated: CASRSSGGTGELFF.

This clonotype was recorded at least ten times. The chain carries TRBV6-5 and TRBJ1-2, with TRBD1 identical over 7 bases. The CDR3 consists of 15 residues. Germline V lookup: CDR1 MNHEY, CDR2 SVGAGI. J was trimmed by 5 bases and V by 8 bases; bases with no gene match: 14. The CDR3 DNA sequence: TGTGCCAGCGGGGGAACAGGGGCCGTCCTTTATGGCTACACCTTC. It yields the protein CASGGTGAVLYGYTF.

V and J are TRBV6-1 and TRBJ2-2; D remains unclear. Germline V gene lookup returns CDR1 MNHNS and CDR2 SASEGT. There are 15 residues in the CDR3. V gave up 5 bases and J gave up 6 bases, with 16 bases separating them. Here the CDR3 reads CASSPQWGKAGELFF. The CDR3 DNA is TGTGCCAGCAGTCCCCAGTGGGGAAAGGCCGGGGAGCTGTTTTTT.

This clonotype was picked up many times. The gene calls are TRBV20-1 and TRBJ2-5; no firm D call. V was cut by 0 bases and J by 5 bases, with 22 bases left in between. CDR1 and CDR2 (germline): DFQATT, SNEGSKA (reference sequence). This CDR3 region has 17 residues. The CDR3 sequence: CSARDPIVVARRETQYF. The CDR3 DNA is TGCAGTGCTAGAGATCCGATTGTTGTTGCTAGGCGGGAGACCCAGTACTTC.

This clonotype was counted at least ten times. The rearrangement joins TRBV12-3 or TRBV12-4 to TRBJ2-4, with D maybe TRBD2 (6 bases). This CDR3 comprises 15 residues. Trimming removed 4 bases at V and 0 bases at J, with 10 bases between. The CDR3 here is CASSYSGLAKNIQYF. CDR3 DNA: TGTGCCAGCAGTTATAGCGGTCTAGCCAAAAACATTCAGTACTTC.

This clonotype occurred many times. The chain joins TRBV6-1 to TRBJ1-6; 9 nucleotides line up with TRBD1. Germline loops: CDR1 MNHNS, CDR2 SASEGT. The length of the CDR3 is 13 residues. J was trimmed by 7 bases and V by 8 bases; bases with no gene match: 3. In DNA form, the CDR3 reads TGTGCCAGCGTAGACAGGGGGAATTCACCCCTCCACTTT. This sequence encodes CASVDRGNSPLHF.

The V gene is TRBV7-2, the J gene TRBJ2-5; weak D call: TRBD1 (6 bases). Per germline, CDR1 SGHTA and CDR2 FQGNSA. There are 16 residues in the CDR3. V was clipped by 5 bases and J by 2 bases, with 18 bases between them. CDR3 nucleotide sequence: TGTGCCAGCAGCCCCTATGGGGGCCGGGTTCAAGAGACCCAGTACTTC. Protein sequence: CASSPYGGRVQETQYF. The full variable domain, with the rest looked up from reference TRBV7-2 and TRBJ2-5, is GAGVSQSPSNKVTEKGKDVELRCDPISGHTALYWYRQSLGQGLEFLIYFQGNSAPDKSGLPSDRFSAERTGGSVSTLTIQRTQQEDSAVYLCASSPYGGRVQETQYFGPGTRLLVL.

This chain connects TRBV29-1 to TRBJ1-2; D perhaps matches TRBD1 (5 bases). Trimming took 4 bases from V and 4 from J, leaving 13 bases between them. This CDR3 region has 13 residues. Germline loops: CDR1 SQVTM, CDR2 ANQGSEA. The DNA of the CDR3 is TGCAGCGTTGGAACGGGGGGGGTCTATGGCTACACCTTC. Translated, it gives CSVGTGGVYGYTF. The complete variable domain, with remaining parts taken from reference TRBV29-1 and TRBJ1-2, reads SAVISQKPSRDICQRGTSLTIQCQVDSQVTMMFWYRQQPGQSLTLIATANQGSEATYESGFVIDKFPISRPNLTFSTLTVSNMSPEDSSIYLCSVGTGGVYGYTFGSGTRLTVV.

This clonotype was counted many times. The CDR3: CASSVGLAGGETQYF. DNA of the CDR3: TGTGCCAGCAGCGTAGGACTAGCGGGGGGAGAGACCCAGTACTTC. The V call is TRBV9, the J call TRBJ2-5, with 13 bases fitting TRBD2. V was pared by 0 bases and J by 4 bases, with 0 bases of the junction left unmatched. The CDR3 runs 15 residues. CDR1 and CDR2 from the germline V gene are SGDLS and YYNGEE.

J is TRBJ1-6 and V is TRBV7-9, with 7 bases fitting TRBD1. V lost 6 bases to trimming and J lost 8 bases; unmatched junction nucleotides: 4. Germline assignment: CDR1 SEHNR and CDR2 FQNEAQ (reference sequence). This CDR3 spans 13 amino acids. Written as DNA, the CDR3 is TGTGCCAGCAGGGGCAGGGGGGATTCACCCCTCCACTTT. Protein sequence: CASRGRGDSPLHF.

V gene TRBV7-2 combines with J gene TRBJ2-7, with D perhaps assigned TRBD1 or TRBD2 (6 bases each). The length of the CDR3 is 15 residues. V lost 5 bases, J lost 1 base, and 15 bases lay in between. The germline V gene encodes CDR1 SGHTA and CDR2 FQGNSA. Here the CDR3 DNA reads TGTGCCAGCAGCCCACAGGCGGGGACATCCTACGAGCAGTACTTC. Translated: CASSPQAGTSYEQYF.

V gene TRBV11-2 combines with J gene TRBJ1-2, with a possible D match to TRBD1 (5 bases). The CDR3 loop spans 17 amino acids. The V end was cut by 5 bases, the J end by 6 bases, with 25 bases between. The V gene's germline CDR1 is SGHAT and CDR2 FQNNGV. CDR3 in DNA: TGTGCCAGCAGCCCCGAGGGTTATTGGGGGAGAAAGGATGGCTACACCTTC. The encoded protein is CASSPEGYWGRKDGYTF.

A few counts support this clonotype. This sequence joins TRBV6-1 and TRBJ2-2; D gene unclear. CDR1 and CDR2 (germline): MNHNS, SASEGT. The CDR3 loop spans 10 amino acids. V was clipped by 8 bases and J by 7 bases, with 5 bases between them. The CDR3 DNA is TGTGCCAGCGGGAACGGGGAGCTGTTTTTT. Protein product: CASGNGELFF.

This clonotype was seen many times. V is TRBV24-1 and J is TRBJ1-5; TRBD1 matches 7 bases. The germline V gene encodes CDR1 KGHDR and CDR2 SFDVKD. This CDR3 is 13 amino acids long. Trimming removed 4 bases from V and 13 bases from J; junction bases left unmatched: 9. CDR3 sequence (DNA): TGTGCCACCAGTGACGTGGACAGGAAGGCTCAGCATTTT. Protein product: CATSDVDRKAQHF.

This clonotype was recorded at least ten times. V and J are TRBV6-1 and TRBJ1-1, with D hard to call. The germline V and J ends were trimmed by 4 bases and 1 base, with 4 bases remaining between them. CDR3 length: 12 amino acids. Germline CDR1 is MNHNS and CDR2 is SASEGT. CDR3 bases: TGTGCCAGCAGTGGACAGAACACTGAAGCTTTCTTT. Its protein is CASSGQNTEAFF.